The present T cell receptor (beta chain) was sequenced within a study of cytomegalovirus exposure and HLA in healthy donors. Overall study findings and caveats: Later on, a genetic analysis was performed. It linked a missense variant in DCLRE1C with V- and J-gene trimming of TCR beta. Upon later analysis, HLA-associated TCR beta chains proved more clonally expanded than other, equally common chains.

Primers for the PCR totalled 60 Vbeta and 13 Jbeta. Measured with immunoSEQ multiplex PCR; TCRdb has only the in-frame clones, and not every one. The sample shows some 160,000 clones, 65% to 85% of them seen only once. Only one count was recorded for this clone. Antigen: not known. Germline lookup yields CDR1 SGHRS and CDR2 YFSETQ. The CDR3 extends over 19 amino acids. J was trimmed by 4 bases and V by 1 base; bases with no gene match: 9. The clonotype originates from a male donor in good health and CMV-seropositive. Sequencing was done on a sample of PBMCs. The V call is TRBV5-1, the J call TRBJ2-1, with 15 bases fitting TRBD2. CDR3 DNA: TGCGCCAGCAGCTTGCCGGGACTAGCGGGAGGACCCGAGTACAATGAGCAGTTCTTC. Translated: CASSLPGLAGGPEYNEQFF.